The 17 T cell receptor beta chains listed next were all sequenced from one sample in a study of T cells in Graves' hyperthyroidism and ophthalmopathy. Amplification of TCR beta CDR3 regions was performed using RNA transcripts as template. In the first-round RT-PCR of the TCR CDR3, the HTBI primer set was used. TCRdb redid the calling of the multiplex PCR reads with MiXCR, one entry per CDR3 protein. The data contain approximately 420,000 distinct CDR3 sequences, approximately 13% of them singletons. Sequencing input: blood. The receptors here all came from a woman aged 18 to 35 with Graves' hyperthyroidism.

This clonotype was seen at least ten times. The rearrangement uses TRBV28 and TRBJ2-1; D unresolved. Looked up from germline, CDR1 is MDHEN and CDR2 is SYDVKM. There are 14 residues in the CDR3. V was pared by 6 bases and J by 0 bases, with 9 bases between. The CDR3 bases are TGTGCCAGCAGGGCAGGCCTCTCCTACAATGAGCAGTTCTTC. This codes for CASRAGLSYNEQFF.

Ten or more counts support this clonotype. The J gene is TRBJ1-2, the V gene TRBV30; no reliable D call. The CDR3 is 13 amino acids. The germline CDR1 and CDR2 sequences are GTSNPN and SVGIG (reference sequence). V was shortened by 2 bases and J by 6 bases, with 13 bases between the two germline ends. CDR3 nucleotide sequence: TGTGCCTGGAGTTGGCAGGTTGGGCATGGCTACACCTTC. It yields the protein CAWSWQVGHGYTF.

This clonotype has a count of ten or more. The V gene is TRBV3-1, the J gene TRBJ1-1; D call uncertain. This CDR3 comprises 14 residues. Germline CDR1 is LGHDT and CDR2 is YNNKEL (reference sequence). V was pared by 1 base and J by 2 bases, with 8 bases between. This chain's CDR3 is CASSQAQTNTEAFF. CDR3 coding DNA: TGTGCCAGCAGCCAAGCACAGACCAACACTGAAGCTTTCTTT.

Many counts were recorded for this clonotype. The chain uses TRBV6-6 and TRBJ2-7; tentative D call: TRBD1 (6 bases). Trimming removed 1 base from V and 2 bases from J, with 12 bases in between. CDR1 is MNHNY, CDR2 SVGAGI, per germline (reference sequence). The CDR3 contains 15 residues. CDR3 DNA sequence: TGTGCCAGCAGTTACTATTCGGACAGCACCTACGAGCAGTACTTC. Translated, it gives CASSYYSDSTYEQYF.

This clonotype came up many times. CDR3 sequence (DNA): TGTGCCAGCAGCGGGAGGGTGACAGATACGCAGTATTTT. Its protein product is CASSGRVTDTQYF. This chain joins TRBV2 and TRBJ2-3; 8 nucleotides line up with TRBD2. Trimming took 6 bases from V and 3 from J; bases not matched to a gene: 2. Germline values: CDR1 SNHLY, CDR2 FYNNEI. This CDR3 has 13 residues.

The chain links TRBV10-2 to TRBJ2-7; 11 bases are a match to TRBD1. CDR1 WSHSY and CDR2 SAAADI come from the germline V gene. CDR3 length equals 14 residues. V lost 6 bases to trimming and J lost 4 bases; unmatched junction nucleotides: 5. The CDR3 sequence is CASRTGQGAYEQYF. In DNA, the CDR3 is TGCGCCAGCAGGACCGGACAGGGGGCGTACGAGCAGTACTTC.

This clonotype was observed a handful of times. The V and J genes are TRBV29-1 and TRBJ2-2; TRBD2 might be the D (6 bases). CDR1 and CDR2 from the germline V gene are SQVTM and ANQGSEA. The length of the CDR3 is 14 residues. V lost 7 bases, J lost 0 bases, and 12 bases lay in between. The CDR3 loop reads CSAGGVANTGELFF. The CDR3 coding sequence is TGCAGCGCCGGCGGGGTCGCGAACACCGGGGAGCTGTTTTTT.

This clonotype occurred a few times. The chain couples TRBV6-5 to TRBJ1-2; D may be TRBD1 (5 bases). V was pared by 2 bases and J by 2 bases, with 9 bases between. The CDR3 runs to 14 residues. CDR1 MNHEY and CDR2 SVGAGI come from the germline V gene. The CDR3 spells CASSYPGPNYGYTF. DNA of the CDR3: TGTGCCAGCAGTTACCCGGGACCGAACTATGGCTACACCTTC.

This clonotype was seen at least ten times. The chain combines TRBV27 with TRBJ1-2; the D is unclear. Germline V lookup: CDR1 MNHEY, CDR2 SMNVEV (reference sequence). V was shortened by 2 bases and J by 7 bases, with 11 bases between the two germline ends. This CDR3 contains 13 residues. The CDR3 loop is CASSLTRGGGYTF. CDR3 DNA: TGTGCCAGCAGTTTAACTCGGGGTGGTGGCTACACCTTC.

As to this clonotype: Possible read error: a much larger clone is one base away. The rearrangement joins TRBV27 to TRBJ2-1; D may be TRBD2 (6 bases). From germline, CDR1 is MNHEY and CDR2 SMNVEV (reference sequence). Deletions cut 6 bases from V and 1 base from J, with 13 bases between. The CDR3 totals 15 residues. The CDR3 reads CASRLRLVSYNEQFF. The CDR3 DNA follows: TGTGCCAGCAGGCTCCGACTAGTGTCCTACAATGAGCAGTTCTTC.

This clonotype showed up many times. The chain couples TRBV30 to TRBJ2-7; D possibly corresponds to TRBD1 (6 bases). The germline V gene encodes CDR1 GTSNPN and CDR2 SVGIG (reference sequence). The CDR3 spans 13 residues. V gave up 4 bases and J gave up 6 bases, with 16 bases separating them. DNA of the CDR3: TGTGCCTGGACCCCAGGGGTATCTTCCGAGCAGTACTTC. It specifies CAWTPGVSSEQYF.

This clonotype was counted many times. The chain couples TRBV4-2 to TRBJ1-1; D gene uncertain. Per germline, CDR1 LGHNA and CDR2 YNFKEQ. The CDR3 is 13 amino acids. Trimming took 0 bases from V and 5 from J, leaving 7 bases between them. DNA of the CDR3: TGTGCCAGCAGCCAAGATGGGAGGACTGAAGCTTTCTTT. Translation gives CASSQDGRTEAFF.

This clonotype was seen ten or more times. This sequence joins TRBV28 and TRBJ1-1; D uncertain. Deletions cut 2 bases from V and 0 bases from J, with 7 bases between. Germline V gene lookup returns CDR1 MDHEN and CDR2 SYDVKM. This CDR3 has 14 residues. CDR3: CASSLMGMNTEAFF. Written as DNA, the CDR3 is TGTGCCAGCAGTTTAATGGGGATGAACACTGAAGCTTTCTTT.

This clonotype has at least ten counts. For the CDR3, the DNA is TGTGCCAGCAGTTTCCTGGCCGCTGAAGCTTTCTTT. As protein: CASSFLAAEAFF. This rearrangement joins TRBV28 to TRBJ1-1; D not resolved. V was pared by 3 bases and J by 6 bases, with 8 bases between. This CDR3 spans 12 amino acids. CDR1 is MDHEN and CDR2 is SYDVKM in the germline V gene.

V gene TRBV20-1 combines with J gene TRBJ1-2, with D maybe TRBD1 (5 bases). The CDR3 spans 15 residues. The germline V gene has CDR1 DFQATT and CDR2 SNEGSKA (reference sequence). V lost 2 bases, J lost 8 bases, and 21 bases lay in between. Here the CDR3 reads CSARFYRGGSGGYTF. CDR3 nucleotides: TGCAGTGCTAGATTTTATAGGGGAGGTTCAGGCGGCTACACCTTC.

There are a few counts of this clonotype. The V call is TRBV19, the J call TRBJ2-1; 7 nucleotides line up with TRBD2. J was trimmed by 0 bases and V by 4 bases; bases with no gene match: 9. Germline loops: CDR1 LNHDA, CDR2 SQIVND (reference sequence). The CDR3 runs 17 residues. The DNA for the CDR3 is TGTGCCAGTAGTACACACCCTCTAGCGGCCTCCTACAATGAGCAGTTCTTC. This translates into CASSTHPLAASYNEQFF.

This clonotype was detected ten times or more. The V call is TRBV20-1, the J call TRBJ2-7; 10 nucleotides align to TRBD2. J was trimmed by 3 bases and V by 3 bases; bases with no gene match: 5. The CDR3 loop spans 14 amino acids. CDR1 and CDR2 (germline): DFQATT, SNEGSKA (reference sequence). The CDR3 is CSARSGLAVYEQYF. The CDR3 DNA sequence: TGCAGTGCTAGGTCTGGACTAGCGGTCTACGAGCAGTACTTC.